The T cell receptor (beta chain) under discussion was sequenced for a study of shared T cell receptors in the human thymus (dated by TCRdb to the early 2020s). Regarding the study in general: The study investigated the way shared, self-reactive T-cell receptor alpha chains are produced in the human thymus.

CDR1 and CDR2, looked up from the germline V gene, are MDHEN and SYDVKM. Including cysteine and phenylalanine, the CDR3 has 15 amino acids. Kept here is only the CDR3 DNA, which spans 45 bases and is read in frame from base 1. V gives up 6 bases and J gives up 8 bases, and the segment between their germline ends measures 19 bases. For this clone: Its antigen target is currently unknown. There are no base qualities to consult, and no much larger clone falls within one base.

Library preparation used the immunoSEQ multiplex PCR assay. TCRdb mirrors the immuneACCESS table, restricted to in-frame sequences. Some clones are absent from its copies; in checked studies, under half trace to an unresolved V gene, and the reason for the others is unknown. The sample data list 600,000 or so clones, and around 87% of these were observed just once. 0.009% to 0.0095% of the sample belongs to the ten largest clones. Another study also made use of these data, one on human thymus T cells. Reported in the second study: In Finland, the donors were immunologically healthy infants who were having open corrective cardiac surgery for congenital heart defects. Thymus tissue was collected as surgical resects that were removed during corrective cardiac surgery. Both the thymic and the peripheral blood repertoires appeared to show biased V and J gene segment usage. According to the related research, thymic TCR repertoires were highly overlapping among unrelated individuals. TCR alpha and beta repertoires from roughly eight infant thymus samples and a few related peripheral blood samples were characterized in the study. Donor ages ranged from about 6 to 244 days, and the cohort comprised six or seven male and two female infants. Thymocytes were mechanically released from the tissue and were stored as pellets of about 9.5-33 million cells at -70 degrees C. A QIAsymphony instrument was used to extract genomic DNA from frozen cell pellets. Using the immunoSEQ multiplex PCR assay, the TCRB and TCRAD loci were amplified from a standardized quantity of quality-controlled genomic DNA. The amplicons spanned the V(D)J region and were long enough to cover the CDR3 and allow V and J genes to be identified. Amplicon sequencing was performed on an Illumina platform through the commercial immunoSEQ service. Corrections for primer bias and sequencing errors followed previously described methods, while TCRAD and TCRB definitions were based on the IMGT database. Repertoires were analysed with immunoSEQ Analyzer 3.0 and VDJTools, covering basic statistics, V/J segment usage, diversity estimates, rarefaction and pairwise overlap. Diversity was estimated using the Chao1, ChaoE, Efron-Thisted, Shannon and inverse Simpson indices, and was also estimated on datasets down-sampled to the size of the smallest sample. Repertoire overlap used strict matching of CDR3 nucleotide sequence, V gene and J gene, with Jaccard-based multidimensional scaling clustering. On average, roughly 850,000 unique TCRB clonotypes were obtained from thymus samples, compared with 70,000 to 90,000 from blood samples.

The sequencing input was thymocytes. The chain couples TRBV28 to TRBJ1-4, with the D gene call left open. The source of this sequence is a boy in the first two years of life with a congenital heart defect. Donor details come from another sample of the same person, matched by shared clones. This receptor has the CDR3 CASSPRAARREKLFF. The base sequence is TGTGCCAGCAGCCCCCGGGCAGCCAGGAGGGAAAAACTGTTTTTT. Here the CDR3 is joined to the reference TRBV28 and TRBJ1-4 genes, and the full variable domain is: DVKVTQSSRYLVKRTGEKVFLECVQDMDHENMFWYRQDPGLGLRLIYFSYDVKMKEKGDIPEGYSVSREKKERFSLILESASTNQTSMYLCASSPRAARREKLFFGSGTQLSVL.